These T cell receptor beta chains were read from a single sample in a study of PD-1 blockade in mismatch repair-deficient tumors. TCRdb's copy holds only in-frame clones and misses some; the assay was immunoSEQ multiplex PCR. The table has tens of thousands of clones, more than 80% seen once. Sample: peripheral blood, taken 44 weeks after starting pembrolizumab. These receptors came from an adult with mismatch repair-deficient cancer. Each CDR3 is given with its conserved first and last residue. A D gene is named only where the DNA matches it firmly. Rows give clone size only sometimes, using once, few, many, or a class for an expanded clone.

>-|TRBJ1-1|TRBV11-1|-
CASSRDGTEAFF
TGTGCCAGCAGCCGAGATGGGACTGAAGCTTTCTTT
>-|TRBJ2-5|TRBV5-4|-
CASSLGGGQETQYF
TGTGCCAGCAGCTTGGGGGGTGGCCAAGAGACCCAGTACTTC
>once|TRBJ1-2|TRBV29-1|TRBD1
CSVGDRAFPYGYTF
TGCAGCGTTGGGGACAGGGCCTTTCCCTATGGCTACACCTTC
>once|TRBJ2-3|TRBV5-4|-
CASSFMADTQYF
TGTGCCAGCAGCTTTATGGCGGATACGCAGTATTTT
>-|TRBJ2-1|TRBV11-3|-
CASSRGADRLSSYNEQFF
TGTGCCAGCAGTCGCGGCGCCGACAGGCTGAGCTCCTACAATGAGCAGTTCTTC
>-|TRBJ2-3|TRBV19|TRBD2
CASSIRAPAGADTQYF
TGTGCCAGTAGTATACGGGCACCAGCGGGGGCAGATACGCAGTATTTT
>-|TRBJ1-2|TRBV5-4|-
CASSFRRPYGYTF
TGTGCCAGCAGCTTTCGCCGTCCCTATGGCTACACCTTC
>-|TRBJ1-1|TRBV6-5|-
CASSPSSGSTEAFF
TGTGCCAGCAGTCCGAGCAGTGGGAGCACTGAAGCTTTCTTT
>once|TRBJ1-5|TRBV2|TRBD1
CASSEDGRGWRQPQHF
TGTGCCAGCAGTGAAGATGGCAGGGGGTGGAGGCAGCCCCAGCATTTT
>-|TRBJ2-1|TRBV6-1|TRBD2
CASSEATSGRHNEQFF
TGTGCCAGCAGTGAAGCAACTAGCGGGAGACACAATGAGCAGTTCTTC
>-|TRBJ2-7|TRBV27|TRBD1
CASSSSGTGVYEQYF
TGTGCCAGCAGTTCCTCCGGGACAGGGGTGTACGAGCAGTACTTC
>-|TRBJ2-1|TRBV9|-
CASSEEKRIPYNEQFF
TGTGCCAGCAGCGAAGAGAAGCGAATCCCCTACAATGAGCAGTTCTTC
>-|TRBJ2-7|TRBV11-3|-
CASSLISDEQYF
TGTGCCAGCAGCTTAATCAGCGACGAGCAGTACTTC
>-|TRBJ2-7|TRBV2|-
CASSEAGAAQYF
TGTGCCAGCAGTGAAGCTGGTGCGGCGCAGTACTTC
>-|TRBJ1-4|TRBV14|TRBD1
CASRQGNEKLFF
TGTGCCAGCAGACAGGGGAATGAAAAACTGTTTTTT
>-|TRBJ2-3|TRBV19|-
CASSISTGTADTQYF
TGTGCCAGTAGTATCTCGACAGGTACAGCGGATACGCAGTATTTT
>-|TRBJ1-5|TRBV6-5|-
CTSSPQESNQPQHF
TGTACCAGCAGTCCTCAGGAAAGCAATCAGCCCCAGCATTTT
>-|TRBJ2-6|TRBV18|TRBD1
CASSPRQGSGANVLTF
TGTGCCAGCTCACCCCGACAGGGCTCAGGGGCCAACGTCCTGACTTTC
>few|TRBJ1-4|TRBV30|-
CAGGGSDSTNEKLFF
TGTGCCGGCGGGGGTTCTGACTCAACTAATGAAAAACTGTTTTTT
>-|TRBJ1-1|TRBV7-2|-
CASSPGTFNTEAFF
TGTGCCAGCAGCCCGGGGACATTTAACACTGAAGCTTTCTTT
>-|TRBJ2-7|TRBV19|-
CASSTTPFAEQYF
TGTGCCAGTAGTACCACCCCTTTCGCGGAGCAGTACTTC
>-|TRBJ2-7|TRBV7-2|TRBD2
CASSLAGTSGSVYEQYF
TGTGCCAGCAGCTTAGCGGGGACTAGCGGGAGTGTCTACGAGCAGTACTTC
>-|TRBJ2-1|TRBV5-1|-
CASEPGRGRREQFF
TGCGCCAGCGAACCGGGACGGGGACGCAGGGAGCAGTTCTTC
>few|TRBJ2-7|TRBV18|-
CASSPGTFSEQYF
TGTGCCAGCTCACCGGGGACTTTCTCCGAGCAGTACTTC
>few|TRBJ2-7|TRBV11-2|TRBD2
CASSFHRLAGVIEQYF
TGTGCCAGCAGCTTCCACCGGCTAGCGGGGGTTATCGAGCAGTACTTC
>-|TRBJ1-5|TRBV28|-
CASSETGYGQPQHF
TGTGCCAGCAGCGAAACGGGGTACGGTCAGCCCCAGCATTTT
>-|TRBJ1-2|TRBV6-5|TRBD1
CASSRGTATNYGYTF
TGTGCCAGCAGCCGGGGGACAGCTACTAACTATGGCTACACCTTC
>-|TRBJ1-1|TRBV28|TRBD1
CASSSPTTGDRGETFF
TGTGCCAGCAGTTCCCCTACAACCGGGGACAGGGGAGAAACTTTCTTT
>-|TRBJ2-5|TRBV30|-
CAWNSGAGTQETQYF
TGTGCCTGGAATTCTGGTGCGGGGACGCAAGAGACCCAGTACTTC
>-|TRBJ1-1|TRBV30|-
CAWNREGKGTEAFF
TGTGCCTGGAACAGAGAAGGGAAGGGGACTGAAGCTTTCTTT
>-|TRBJ1-1|TRBV6-1|-
CASTIGTGNTEAFF
TGTGCCAGCACAATCGGGACGGGAAACACTGAAGCTTTCTTT
>-|TRBJ1-4|TRBV4-1|-
CASSQERTTNEKLFF
TGCGCCAGCAGCCAAGAACGGACAACTAATGAAAAACTGTTTTTT
>few|TRBJ1-1|TRBV10-3|TRBD1
CAISGRTGENEAFF
TGTGCCATCAGTGGGAGGACAGGGGAAAATGAAGCTTTCTTT
>once|TRBJ2-3|TRBV7-8|-
CASSGAVLGSTDTQYF
TGTGCCAGCAGCGGGGCGGTACTTGGGAGCACAGATACGCAGTATTTT
>-|TRBJ1-1|TRBV7-9|-
CAGEERGGSEAFF
TGTGCCGGTGAAGAGAGGGGTGGCTCTGAAGCTTTCTTT
>-|TRBJ1-1|TRBV7-3|TRBD1
CASSETGQGNIFF
TGTGCCAGCAGCGAGACGGGACAGGGCAATATTTTCTTT
>-|TRBJ2-1|TRBV6-1|-
CASSPPGRRNEQFF
TGTGCCAGCAGTCCCCCCGGGAGAAGGAATGAGCAGTTCTTC
>-|TRBJ1-4|TRBV5-6|-
CASSSYEPNEKLFF
TGTGCCAGCAGCTCTTACGAGCCTAATGAAAAACTGTTTTTT
>once|TRBJ1-1|TRBV6-5|TRBD1
CASRFRTGRTEAFF
TGTGCCAGCAGATTCCGGACAGGGCGGACTGAAGCTTTCTTT
>-|TRBJ2-1|TRBV11-3|TRBD2
CASSLGGTSVSDEQFF
TGTGCCAGCAGCTTAGGGGGGACTAGCGTCAGCGATGAGCAGTTCTTC
>-|TRBJ2-1|TRBV4-3|-
CASSQGANNEQFF
TGCGCCAGCAGCCAAGGAGCGAACAATGAGCAGTTCTTC
>-|TRBJ2-7|TRBV7-8|-
CASSLGPSFEQYF
TGTGCCAGCAGCTTAGGACCTTCCTTCGAGCAGTACTTC
>-|TRBJ2-5|TRBV4-1|-
CASSRHEETQYF
TGCGCCAGCAGCCGACATGAAGAGACCCAGTACTTC
>-|TRBJ1-3|TRBV7-9|-
CASSLFRSLSGNTIYF
TGTGCCAGCAGCCTCTTCCGGTCACTCTCTGGAAACACCATATATTTT
>once|TRBJ2-2|TRBV11-3|TRBD2
CASSPQTSANTGELFF
TGTGCCAGCAGCCCCCAGACTAGCGCGAACACCGGGGAGCTGTTTTTT
>-|TRBJ2-1|TRBV5-1|TRBD2
CASKERESYNEQFF
TGCGCCAGCAAGGAGCGGGAGTCCTACAATGAGCAGTTCTTC
>-|TRBJ1-2|TRBV2|-
CASSEQVLYGYTF
TGTGCCAGCAGTGAACAGGTGCTATATGGCTACACCTTC
>-|TRBJ1-1|TRBV5-1|-
CASGKSASPEAFF
TGCGCCAGCGGGAAGTCGGCTAGTCCTGAAGCTTTCTTT
>-|TRBJ2-3|TRBV5-1|TRBD2
CASSLRLAKRSDTQYF
TGCGCCAGCAGCTTAAGACTAGCGAAGAGGTCAGATACGCAGTATTTT
>-|TRBJ2-1|TRBV18|TRBD2
CASSPQAGGFRSYNEQFF
TGTGCCAGCTCACCTCAAGCGGGAGGTTTTCGATCCTACAATGAGCAGTTCTTC
>-|TRBJ2-7|TRBV28|-
CASSLLGQPSEQYF
TGTGCCAGCAGTCTCCTCGGACAGCCGTCCGAGCAGTACTTC
>few|TRBJ1-2|TRBV11-2|-
CASSPTGNYGYTF
TGTGCCAGCAGCCCGACAGGCAACTATGGCTACACCTTC
>-|TRBJ1-3|TRBV9|-
CASSGVQGLGEFRNTIYF
TGTGCCAGCAGCGGAGTGCAGGGGTTAGGGGAATTCAGAAACACCATATATTTT
>-|TRBJ2-7|TRBV6-1|TRBD2
CASSDPAGADEYEQYF
TGTGCCAGCAGTGACCCAGCGGGAGCGGACGAGTACGAGCAGTACTTC
>-|TRBJ1-1|TRBV29-1|TRBD1
CSVGWTGGETEAFF
TGCAGCGTTGGATGGACAGGGGGGGAGACTGAAGCTTTCTTT
>-|TRBJ1-3|TRBV5-4|-
CASSLQGPGSGNTIYF
TGTGCCAGCAGCTTGCAGGGGCCGGGCTCTGGAAACACCATATATTTT
>-|TRBJ2-7|TRBV6-5|-
CASRARLDSYEQYF
TGTGCCAGCAGGGCGAGGCTGGACTCCTACGAGCAGTACTTC
>-|TRBJ2-5|TRBV30|TRBD2
CAWSTGLVQETQYF
TGTGCCTGGAGCACTGGACTAGTCCAAGAGACCCAGTACTTC